This TCR beta chain was documented in a study of T cell repertoires in cytomegalovirus infection. Study in general: TCR beta signatures that were public indicated CMV infection and matching HLA type. The study's findings and limits: HLA-C-restricted CMV-specific TCR beta clonotypes prevailed in the ex vivo response.

The trim removed 11 bases at V and 3 bases at J, leaving 6 bases unmatched. This CDR3 region has 12 residues. Germline lookup yields CDR1 MDHEN and CDR2 SYDVKM. A few counts support this clonotype. Its antigen is still unknown. MiXCR was run by TCRdb on the reads, yielding one entry per CDR3 protein. The sample consists of 250,000 to 300,000 distinct CDR3 sequences, around 13% of them appearing once. The sequence was obtained from a human donor in good health (CMV status not recorded). Some clones in this sample may be carry-over from other donors' samples. The V and J genes are TRBV28 and TRBJ2-7, with 8 bases fitting TRBD2. Input material: PBMCs. The CDR3 reads CAWGAGGYEQYF. For the CDR3, the DNA is TGTGCCTGGGGGGCGGGAGGCTACGAGCAGTACTTC.